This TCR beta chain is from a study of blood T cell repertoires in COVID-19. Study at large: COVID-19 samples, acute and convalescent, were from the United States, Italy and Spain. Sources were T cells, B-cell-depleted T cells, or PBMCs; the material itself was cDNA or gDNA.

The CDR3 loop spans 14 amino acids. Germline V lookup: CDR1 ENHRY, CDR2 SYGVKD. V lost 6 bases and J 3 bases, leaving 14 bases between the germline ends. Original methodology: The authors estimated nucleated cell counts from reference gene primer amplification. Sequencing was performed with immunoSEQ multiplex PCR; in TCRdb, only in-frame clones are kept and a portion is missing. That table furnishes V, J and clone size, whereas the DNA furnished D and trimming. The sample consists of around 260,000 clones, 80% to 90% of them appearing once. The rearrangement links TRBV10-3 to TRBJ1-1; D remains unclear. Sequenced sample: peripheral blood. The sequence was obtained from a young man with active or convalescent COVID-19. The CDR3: CAISQSGMDTEAFF. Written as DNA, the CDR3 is TGTGCCATCAGCCAGAGCGGGATGGACACTGAAGCTTTCTTT.